This T cell receptor (beta chain) appears in the sequencing data of a study of T cell repertoires in cytomegalovirus infection. Study details: Public TCR beta signatures were indicative of both CMV infection and a matching HLA type. Findings and limits, study-wide: The ex vivo response was dominated by HLA-C-restricted CMV-specific TCR beta clonotypes.

MiXCR was run by TCRdb on the reads, yielding one entry per CDR3 protein. Of hundreds of thousands of distinct CDR3 sequences listed, about 30% are singletons. Germline CDR1 MNHEY, CDR2 SVGAGI. CDR3 length: 14 residues. V lost 1 base, J lost 2 bases, and 7 bases lay in between. Regarding this clonotype: The antigen is undetermined.

This sample comprised cultured PBMCs, obtained from culture after CMV antigen stimulation. This TCR was sampled from a human donor in good health (CMV status not recorded). Some clones in this sample may be carry-over from other donors' samples. V is TRBV6-5 and J is TRBJ2-3; D tentatively fits TRBD1 or TRBD2 (5 bases each). Here the CDR3 reads CASSYWGNTDTQYF. The CDR3 nucleotides read TGTGCCAGCAGTTACTGGGGGAACACAGATACGCAGTATTTT.